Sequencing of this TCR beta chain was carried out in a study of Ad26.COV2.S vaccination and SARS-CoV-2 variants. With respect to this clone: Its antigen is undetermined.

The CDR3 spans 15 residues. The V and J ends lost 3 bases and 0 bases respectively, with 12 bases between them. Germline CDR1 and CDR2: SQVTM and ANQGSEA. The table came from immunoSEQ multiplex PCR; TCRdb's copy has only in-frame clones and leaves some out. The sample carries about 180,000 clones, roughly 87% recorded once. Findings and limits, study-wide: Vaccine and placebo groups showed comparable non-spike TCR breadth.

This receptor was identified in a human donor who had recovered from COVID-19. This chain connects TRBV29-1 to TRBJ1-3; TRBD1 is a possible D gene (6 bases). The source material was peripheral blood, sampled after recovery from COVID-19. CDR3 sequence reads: CSVDDRLSSGNTIYF. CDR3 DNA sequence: TGCAGCGTTGACGACAGGCTGAGCTCTGGAAACACCATATATTTT.